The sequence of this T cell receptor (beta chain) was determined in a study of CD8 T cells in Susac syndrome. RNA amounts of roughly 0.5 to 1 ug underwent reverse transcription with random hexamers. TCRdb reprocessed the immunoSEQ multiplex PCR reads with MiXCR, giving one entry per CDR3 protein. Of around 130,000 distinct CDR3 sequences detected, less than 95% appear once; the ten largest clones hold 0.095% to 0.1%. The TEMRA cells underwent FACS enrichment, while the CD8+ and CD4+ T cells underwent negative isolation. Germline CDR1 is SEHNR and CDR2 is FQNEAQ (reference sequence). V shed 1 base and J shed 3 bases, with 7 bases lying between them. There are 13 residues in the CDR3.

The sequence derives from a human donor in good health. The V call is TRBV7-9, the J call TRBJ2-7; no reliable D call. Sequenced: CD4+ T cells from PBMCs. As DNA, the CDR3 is TGTGCCAGCAGCTTAGGGGCATACTACGAGCAGTACTTC. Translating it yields CASSLGAYYEQYF.